A single sample is the source of the 23 T cell receptor beta chains below, sequenced in a study of OX40 agonist ivuxolimab in advanced cancers. Data came from immunoSEQ multiplex PCR; TCRdb stores just in-frame clones and leaves some out. The repertoire holds over 150,000 clones, with 85% to 95% as singletons. Source: CD4+ or CD8+ T cells sorted from blood, taken in a trial of the OX40 agonist ivuxolimab. The receptor source for this set is an adult with an advanced solid tumor such as melanoma, head and neck, liver or kidney cancer.

Of note for this clone: This same CDR3 is encoded by further DNA sequences in the sample. The gene calls are TRBV7-8 and TRBJ2-1, with 8 bases aligning to TRBD2. Germline V CDR1 and CDR2: SGHVS, FQNEAQ. The CDR3 contains 14 residues. Trimming removed 2 bases from V and 3 bases from J; junction bases left unmatched: 0. Written as DNA, the CDR3 is TGTGCCAGCAGCTTAAGCGGGAGCTACAATGAGCAGTTCTTC. Translating it yields CASSLSGSYNEQFF.

This chain uses TRBV29-1 with TRBJ2-2; D gene uncertain. Germline CDR1 and CDR2: SQVTM and ANQGSEA. V lost 5 bases and J lost 3, with 10 bases in between. This CDR3 region has 13 residues. The CDR3 DNA reads as TGCAGCGTTAGTGTAGTCTACACCGGGGAGCTGTTTTTT. Translating it yields CSVSVVYTGELFF.

The chain has TRBV29-1 and TRBJ1-3; D gene unclear. The germline V gene has CDR1 SQVTM and CDR2 ANQGSEA. V was pared by 2 bases and J by 0 bases, with 5 bases between. CDR3 size: 13 residues. The CDR3 DNA reads TGCAGCGTTGAATTGAACTCTGGAAACACCATATATTTT. Amino acid sequence: CSVELNSGNTIYF.

The chain carries TRBV30 and TRBJ2-1; 7 bases fit TRBD2. The CDR3 contains 16 residues. Germline CDR1 and CDR2: GTSNPN and SVGIG (reference sequence). V lost 3 bases and J lost 0; bases outside the gene matches: 8. Written as DNA, the CDR3 is TGTGCCTGGAGCCGGTTAGCGGGTAGCTCCTACAATGAGCAGTTCTTC. It is translated as CAWSRLAGSSYNEQFF.

This clone appeared a single time. The rearrangement uses TRBV5-4 and TRBJ2-7; D uncertain. Trimming left V 3 bases short and J 6 bases short, with 7 bases between. The CDR3 consists of 11 residues. CDR1 SGHNT and CDR2 YYREEE come from the germline V gene (reference sequence). The DNA for the CDR3 is TGTGCCAGCAGCTCGGTTGGCGAGCAGTACTTC. As protein: CASSSVGEQYF.

The chain recombines TRBV20-1 with TRBJ2-2; a weak D match, TRBD1 (6 bases). Germline CDR1 and CDR2: DFQATT and SNEGSKA (reference sequence). V lost 8 bases, J lost 4 bases, and 8 bases lay in between. The CDR3 is made up of 11 amino acids. The CDR3 sequence: CSTQGTGELFF. The CDR3 coding sequence is TGCAGTACACAGGGCACCGGGGAGCTGTTTTTT.

This chain connects TRBV7-2 to TRBJ2-5; weak D call: TRBD2 (5 bases). The germline gives CDR1 SGHTA, CDR2 FQGNSA. The CDR3 is 14 amino acids. V lost 1 base and J lost 5, with 11 bases in between. The DNA for the CDR3 is TGTGCCAGCAGCTTAGTCGTGGGCGGGGAGACCCAGTACTTC. Its translation: CASSLVVGGETQYF.

The rearrangement joins TRBV5-1 to TRBJ2-3; D remains ambiguous. CDR1 is SGHRS and CDR2 is YFSETQ in the germline V gene. Trimming left V 2 bases short and J 2 bases short, with 0 bases between. The CDR3 spans 11 residues. The CDR3 loop is CASSFTDTQYF. CDR3 nucleotide sequence: TGCGCCAGCAGCTTCACAGATACGCAGTATTTT.

V and J are TRBV6-5 and TRBJ2-5; D is perhaps TRBD1 or TRBD2 (5 bases each). This CDR3 has 14 residues. Per the germline V gene, CDR1 is MNHEY and CDR2 is SVGAGI. Trimming removed 5 bases at V and 5 bases at J, with 15 bases between. The CDR3 protein is CASSIRWGGETQYF. CDR3 nucleotide sequence: TGTGCCAGCAGTATCCGATGGGGCGGGGAGACCCAGTACTTC.

The chain carries TRBV7-9 and TRBJ2-7, with 12 bases identical to TRBD2. The ends lost 5 bases at V and 2 bases at J; junction bases unmatched: 4. The V gene's germline CDR1 is SEHNR and CDR2 FQNEAQ (reference sequence). The length of the CDR3 is 15 residues. The CDR3 spells CASSPSGRAPYEQYF. The CDR3 DNA reads as TGTGCCAGCAGCCCTAGCGGGAGGGCCCCCTACGAGCAGTACTTC.

V is TRBV5-7 and J is TRBJ1-1, with D perhaps matching TRBD1 (5 bases). TRBV5-7 has ORF status, its function being uncertain. The V end lost 4 bases, the J end lost 0 bases, and 13 bases lay between the germline ends. The CDR3 is 15 residues long. The CDR3 is CASSRGAGMNTEAFF. In DNA, the CDR3 is TGTGCCAGCAGCCGAGGGGCGGGGATGAACACTGAAGCTTTCTTT.

The V call is TRBV14, the J call TRBJ2-7; D unclear. The germline V gene encodes CDR1 SGHDN and CDR2 FVKESK. This CDR3 region has 14 residues. The germline V and J ends were trimmed by 1 base and 2 bases, with 9 bases remaining between them. CDR3 DNA: TGTGCCAGCAGCCAAGGGGCCGGGCCCTACGAGCAGTACTTC. As protein: CASSQGAGPYEQYF.

This clone was observed a single time. The gene calls are TRBV4-3 and TRBJ1-2; possible D gene TRBD1, 5 bases. This CDR3 contains 15 residues. V gave up 0 bases and J gave up 8 bases, with 16 bases separating them. Germline CDR1 and CDR2: LGHNA and YSLEER. In nucleotides, the CDR3 is TGCGCCAGCAGCCAAGATGGGGAGGGGTATGGGGGCTACACCTTC. Residues: CASSQDGEGYGGYTF.

V is TRBV27 and J is TRBJ1-1; no clear D. Looked up from germline, CDR1 is MNHEY and CDR2 is SMNVEV (reference sequence). Trimming left V 6 bases short and J 5 bases short, with 16 bases between. The CDR3 runs 14 residues. CDR3 in amino acids: CASSLLGVRTEAFF. CDR3 in DNA: TGTGCCAGCAGCCTACTTGGGGTTCGAACTGAAGCTTTCTTT.

The V call is TRBV7-2, the J call TRBJ1-1; D is possibly TRBD1 (6 bases). V was clipped by 0 bases and J by 5 bases, with 10 bases between them. The CDR3 consists of 14 residues. The germline gives CDR1 SGHTA, CDR2 FQGNSA. This CDR3 reads CASSLAQGRTEAFF. The CDR3 nucleotides are TGTGCCAGCAGCTTAGCCCAGGGGAGGACTGAAGCTTTCTTT.

The genes are TRBV7-9 and TRBJ1-1, with D hard to call. V gave up 3 bases and J gave up 6 bases, with 8 bases separating them. The CDR3 length is 12 residues. Looked up from germline, CDR1 is SEHNR and CDR2 is FQNEAQ (reference sequence). As DNA, the CDR3 is TGTGCCAGCAGCTTCGGCGTCTCTGAAGCTTTCTTT. It encodes CASSFGVSEAFF.

The V and J genes are TRBV14 and TRBJ2-7; 9 nucleotides line up with TRBD1. Germline V CDR1 and CDR2: SGHDN, FVKESK. Germline trimming cut 5 bases from V and 6 bases from J; bases unmatched to any gene: 11. This CDR3 is 15 amino acids long. As DNA, the CDR3 is TGTGCCAGCAGCTACCTGGGACAGGGAAGTCTCGAGCAGTACTTC. Protein sequence: CASSYLGQGSLEQYF.

This clone occurred a few times. V gene TRBV2 combines with J gene TRBJ1-5; D perhaps matches TRBD1 (5 bases). The germline V gene encodes CDR1 SNHLY and CDR2 FYNNEI. The CDR3 extends over 14 amino acids. V lost 1 base, J lost 9 bases, and 13 bases lay in between. The CDR3 region has the DNA TGTGCCAGCAGTGAAGATTGGGGACGGAGGCCCCAGCATTTT. Translating it yields CASSEDWGRRPQHF.

This chain connects TRBV7-8 to TRBJ2-3, with TRBD2 as a possible D gene (5 bases). The germline V gene has CDR1 SGHVS and CDR2 FQNEAQ. CDR3 length: 14 residues. Trimming left V 3 bases short and J 4 bases short, with 11 bases between. The CDR3 nucleotides read TGTGCCAGCAGCTTTGTGGAGGCAGCAGATACGCAGTATTTT. Protein: CASSFVEAADTQYF.

V usage is TRBV5-1 and J usage is TRBJ1-1; D is ambiguous. CDR1 is SGHRS, CDR2 YFSETQ, per germline. CDR3 length equals 15 residues. Trimming removed 4 bases at V and 4 bases at J, with 17 bases between. CDR3 sequence reads: CASSPSGSSGTEAFF. CDR3 DNA: TGCGCCAGCAGCCCCTCGGGATCGTCGGGCACTGAAGCTTTCTTT. Combining the CDR3 with reference TRBV5-1 and TRBJ1-1 gives the whole variable domain KAGVTQTPRYLIKTRGQQVTLSCSPISGHRSVSWYQQTPGQGLQFLFEYFSETQRNKGNFPGRFSGRQFSNSRSEMNVSTLELGDSALYLCASSPSGSSGTEAFFGQGTRLTVV.

The chain has TRBV6-5 and TRBJ1-6; TRBD1 is a possible D gene (5 bases). The CDR3 is 15 residues long. The V end was cut by 2 bases, the J end by 7 bases, with 12 bases between. Germline-derived CDR1 and CDR2 are MNHEY and SVGAGI. The CDR3 here is CASSYKQGGNSPLHF. DNA for the CDR3: TGTGCCAGCAGTTACAAGCAGGGTGGAAATTCACCCCTCCACTTT.

In its sample, this clone was seen once. The chain employs TRBV5-5 and TRBJ2-7; D call uncertain. The V end was cut by 4 bases, the J end by 7 bases, with 18 bases between. CDR1 SGHKS and CDR2 YYEKEE come from the germline V gene (reference sequence). The CDR3 spans 14 residues. CDR3 loop: CASSLHQALGEQYF. As DNA, the CDR3 is TGTGCCAGCAGCCTACATCAGGCCCTGGGGGAGCAGTACTTC.

J is TRBJ2-1 and V is TRBV11-2, with D possibly being TRBD1 or TRBD2 (5 bases each). Trimming cost V 7 bases and J 2 bases, with 18 bases left between them. Germline V CDR1 and CDR2: SGHAT, FQNNGV. The CDR3 is 16 amino acids. The CDR3 nucleotides are TGTGCCAGCACCCAGGGTCGCGGGTTTCCCTACAATGAGCAGTTCTTC. This translates into CASTQGRGFPYNEQFF. Together with reference TRBV11-2 and TRBJ2-1, the CDR3 gives the full variable domain: EAGVAQSPRYKIIEKRQSVAFWCNPISGHATLYWYQQILGQGPKLLIQFQNNGVVDDSQLPKDRFSAERLKGVDSTLKIQPAKLEDSAVYLCASTQGRGFPYNEQFFGPGTRLTVL.